This T cell receptor (beta chain) is from a study of human T cells and chemical hapten exposure. Turning to the study itself: Chiefly women, the patients showed alopecia areata, totalis or universalis.

CDR3 length: 15 residues. The germline V gene has CDR1 SNHLY and CDR2 FYNNEI. The V and J ends lost 5 bases and 6 bases, in that order; junction bases with no gene match: 12. Unique molecular identifiers were attached to individual cDNA molecules during library preparation. One entry per CDR3 protein, called by TCRdb with MiXCR from the RACE reads. There are some 350,000 distinct CDR3 sequences in the sample; about 6.9% occur only once, and around 6% lies in the top ten. Time point here: patch test 2, 6 weeks after DPC sensitization. The treatment denotes: therapeutic diphenylcyclopropenone sensitization with weekly scalp DPC.

The genes are TRBV2 and TRBJ1-2; 7 bases align to TRBD1. The receptor comes from a woman younger than 35 with alopecia areata. Some clones in this sample may be carry-over from other donors' samples. The sample here was whole blood, taken in connection with sensitization to the hapten diphenylcyclopropenone (DPC). As DNA, the CDR3 is TGTGCCAGCAGTTTTATAGGGGGCGCATCGGATGGCTACACCTTC. This codes for CASSFIGGASDGYTF. Using reference TRBV2 and TRBJ1-2 for the parts outside the CDR3, the full variable domain is EPEVTQTPSHQVTQMGQEVILRCVPISNHLYFYWYRQILGQKVEFLVSFYNNEISEKSEIFDDQFSVERPDGSNFTLKIRSTKLEDSAMYFCASSFIGGASDGYTFGSGTRLTVV.